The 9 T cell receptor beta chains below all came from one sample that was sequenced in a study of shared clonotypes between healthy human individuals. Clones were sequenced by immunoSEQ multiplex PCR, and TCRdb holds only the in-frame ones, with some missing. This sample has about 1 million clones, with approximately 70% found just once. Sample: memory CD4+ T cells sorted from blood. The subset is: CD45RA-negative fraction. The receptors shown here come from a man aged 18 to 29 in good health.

DNA of the CDR3: TGTGCCACCGCGGAGTCGGGGGGGCCGTGGGAGACCCAGTACTTC. Amino acid sequence: CATAESGGPWETQYF. The chain recombines TRBV19 with TRBJ2-5; 8 nucleotides agree with TRBD2. Germline V gene lookup returns CDR1 LNHDA and CDR2 SQIVND (reference sequence). This CDR3 has 15 residues. J was trimmed by 5 bases and V by 10 bases; bases with no gene match: 15.

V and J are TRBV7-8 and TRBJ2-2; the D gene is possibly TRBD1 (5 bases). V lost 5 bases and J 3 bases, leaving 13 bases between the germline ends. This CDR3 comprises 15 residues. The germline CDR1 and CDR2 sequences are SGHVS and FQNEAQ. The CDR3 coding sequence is TGTGCCAGCAGCCGCACTACAGGATACACCGGGGAGCTGTTTTTT. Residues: CASSRTTGYTGELFF. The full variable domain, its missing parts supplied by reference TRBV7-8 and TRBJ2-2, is GAGVSQSPRYKVAKRGQDVALRCDPISGHVSLFWYQQALGQGPEFLTYFQNEAQLDKSGLPSDRFFAERPEGSVSTLKIQRTQQEDSAVYLCASSRTTGYTGELFFGEGSRLTVL.

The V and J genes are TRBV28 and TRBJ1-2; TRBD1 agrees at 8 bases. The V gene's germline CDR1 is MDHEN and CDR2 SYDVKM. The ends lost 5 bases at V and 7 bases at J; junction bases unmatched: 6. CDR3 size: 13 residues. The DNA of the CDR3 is TGTGCCAGCAGTAAGACAGGGGTGGGTGGCTACACCTTC. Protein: CASSKTGVGGYTF.

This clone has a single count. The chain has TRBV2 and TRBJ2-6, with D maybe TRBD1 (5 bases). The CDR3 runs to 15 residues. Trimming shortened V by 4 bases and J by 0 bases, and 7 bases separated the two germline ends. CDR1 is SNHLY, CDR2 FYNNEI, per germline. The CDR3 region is CASSAQGSGANVLTF. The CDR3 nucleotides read TGTGCCAGCAGTGCTCAGGGCTCTGGGGCCAACGTCCTGACTTTC.

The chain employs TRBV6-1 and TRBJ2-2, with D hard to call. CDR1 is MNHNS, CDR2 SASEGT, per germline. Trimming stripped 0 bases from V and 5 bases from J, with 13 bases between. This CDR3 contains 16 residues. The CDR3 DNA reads TGTGCCAGCAGTGAAGCAAAATATTATCAGACCGGGGAGCTGTTTTTT. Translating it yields CASSEAKYYQTGELFF.

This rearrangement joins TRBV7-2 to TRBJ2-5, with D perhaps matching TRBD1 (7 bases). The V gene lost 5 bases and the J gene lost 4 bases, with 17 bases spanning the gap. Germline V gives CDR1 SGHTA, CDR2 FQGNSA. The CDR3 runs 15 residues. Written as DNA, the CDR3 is TGTGCCAGCAGCGGACAGGAGGGGGGAGGAGAGACCCAGTACTTC. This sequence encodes CASSGQEGGGETQYF.

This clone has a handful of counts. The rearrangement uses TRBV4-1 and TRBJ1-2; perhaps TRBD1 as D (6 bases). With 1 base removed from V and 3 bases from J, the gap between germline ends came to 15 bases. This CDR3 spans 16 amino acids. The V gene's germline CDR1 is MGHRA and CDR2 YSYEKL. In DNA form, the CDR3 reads TGCGCCAGCAGCCAAGGCCGGGGGGCAGCTGACTATGGCTACACCTTC. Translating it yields CASSQGRGAADYGYTF.

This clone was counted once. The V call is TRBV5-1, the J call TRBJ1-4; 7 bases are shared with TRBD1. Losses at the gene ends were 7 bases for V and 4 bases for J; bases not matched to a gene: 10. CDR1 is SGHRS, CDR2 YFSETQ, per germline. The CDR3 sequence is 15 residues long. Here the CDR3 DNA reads TGCGCCAGCGCGGATCAGGGGGTTGATAATGAAAAACTGTTTTTT. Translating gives CASADQGVDNEKLFF.

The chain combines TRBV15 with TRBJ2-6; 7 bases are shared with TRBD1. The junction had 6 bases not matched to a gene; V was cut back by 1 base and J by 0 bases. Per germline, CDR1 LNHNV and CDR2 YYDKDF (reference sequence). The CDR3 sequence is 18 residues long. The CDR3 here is CATSRAGQSPSGANVLTF. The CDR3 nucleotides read TGTGCCACCAGCAGAGCGGGACAGTCCCCCTCTGGGGCCAACGTCCTGACTTTC.